This T cell receptor beta chain was captured by sequencing in a study of T-cell reconstitution after alpha-beta-depleted transplantation in children. Whole-study results and caveats: Reportedly, only several hundred clones from non-depleted graft cells drove alpha-beta T-cell counts at about two months.

CDR1 and CDR2 (germline): SGDLS, YYNGEE. The CDR3 extends over 13 amino acids. The ends were cut back, 3 bases at V and 6 bases at J, with 10 bases in the middle. This clonotype was found many times. Its antigen remains unidentified. A TCRbeta library incorporating unique molecular identifiers was prepared. TCRdb passed the PCR reads through MiXCR, listing each CDR3 protein once. The sample yields 70,000 or so distinct CDR3 sequences, approximately 10% seen once. The clonotype was recovered from a boy aged 5-17 years with acute myeloid leukemia, due to receive a stem cell transplant. V and J are TRBV9 and TRBJ2-1; D remains unclear. This sample comprised PBMCs, obtained before TCRalphabeta/CD19-depleted stem cell transplant. In DNA form, the CDR3 reads TGTGCCAGCAGCGCAGGCCAAGTCAATGAGCAGTTCTTC. Amino acid sequence: CASSAGQVNEQFF.